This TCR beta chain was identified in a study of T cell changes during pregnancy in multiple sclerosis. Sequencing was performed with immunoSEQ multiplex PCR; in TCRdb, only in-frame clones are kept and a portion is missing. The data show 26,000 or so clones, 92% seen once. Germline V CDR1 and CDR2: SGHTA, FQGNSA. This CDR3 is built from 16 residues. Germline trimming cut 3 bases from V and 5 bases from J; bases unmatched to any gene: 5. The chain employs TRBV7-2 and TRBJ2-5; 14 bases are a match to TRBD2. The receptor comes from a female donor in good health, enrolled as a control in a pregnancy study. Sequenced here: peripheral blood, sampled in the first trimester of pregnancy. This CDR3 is CASSFPGLAGVETQYF. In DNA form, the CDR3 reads TGTGCCAGCAGCTTCCCGGGACTAGCGGGGGTGGAGACCCAGTACTTC. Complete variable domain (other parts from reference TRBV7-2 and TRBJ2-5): GAGVSQSPSNKVTEKGKDVELRCDPISGHTALYWYRQSLGQGLEFLIYFQGNSAPDKSGLPSDRFSAERTGGSVSTLTIQRTQQEDSAVYLCASSFPGLAGVETQYFGPGTRLLVL.